These 31 T cell receptor beta chains originate from one sample sequenced in a study of regulatory T cells in long-lasting Graves disease. Noted time point: newly diagnosed GD, antithyroid drugs for less than 3 months. PBMC RNA served as the TCR library source. Libraries of TCR beta came from iRepertoire HTBI primers plus Arm-PCR of CDR3 regions. Via MiXCR, TCRdb re-called the multiplex PCR reads, giving one row per CDR3 protein. Of about 330,000 distinct CDR3 sequences listed, roughly 15% are singletons. This sample was shared with a second study, whose subject was T cells in Graves' hyperthyroidism and ophthalmopathy.

The specimen was peripheral blood mononuclear cells (PBMCs), collected at new diagnosis, from a patient treated with antithyroid drugs. These receptors were taken from a woman under 30 with Graves disease.

Ten or more counts support this clonotype. The chain has TRBV12-3 or TRBV12-4 and TRBJ2-3; TRBD2 might be the D (5 bases). Trimming left V 7 bases short and J 0 bases short, with 17 bases between. This CDR3 has 16 amino acids. DNA for the CDR3: TGTGCCAGCAAATCGGTTCTCCGGGGAAGCACAGATACGCAGTATTTT. Residues: CASKSVLRGSTDTQYF.

This clonotype was counted ten times or more. The rearrangement uses TRBV2 and TRBJ2-1; 8 nucleotides match TRBD1. CDR3 length equals 14 residues. The trim removed 7 bases at V and 9 bases at J, leaving 11 bases unmatched. Germline CDR1 is SNHLY and CDR2 is FYNNEI. The CDR3 DNA reads TGTGCCAGCAAGCACAGGGGGGAAGTAGGTGAGCAGTTCTTC. Amino acids: CASKHRGEVGEQFF.

This clonotype was observed at least ten times. This sequence joins TRBV28 and TRBJ2-7; TRBD2 matches 8 bases. This CDR3 region has 15 residues. The germline CDR1 and CDR2 sequences are MDHEN and SYDVKM. Unmatched junction bases numbered 8, after V lost 4 bases and J lost 3 bases. The CDR3 DNA is TGTGCCAGCAGTTGGAGCGGGAGTCGTAGCTACGAGCAGTACTTC. Encoded protein: CASSWSGSRSYEQYF.

This clonotype showed up just a few times. V gene TRBV9 combines with J gene TRBJ1-1, with D tentatively TRBD1 (5 bases). This CDR3 region has 14 residues. The V and J ends lost 4 bases and 0 bases respectively, with 10 bases between them. Germline V CDR1 and CDR2: SGDLS, YYNGEE. The CDR3 region is CASSLTEMNTEAFF. Here the CDR3 DNA reads TGTGCCAGCAGCTTGACAGAGATGAACACTGAAGCTTTCTTT.

This clonotype occurred many times. This chain links TRBV11-1 with TRBJ2-7, with TRBD2 matching 12 bases. Losses at the gene ends were 4 bases for V and 1 base for J; bases not matched to a gene: 5. CDR3 length equals 16 residues. The germline V gene has CDR1 SGHAT and CDR2 FQDESV (reference sequence). The CDR3 loop is CASSSRTSGASYEQYF. In DNA form, the CDR3 reads TGTGCCAGCAGCTCTCGGACTAGCGGGGCATCCTACGAGCAGTACTTC.

This rearrangement joins TRBV12-3 or TRBV12-4 to TRBJ1-3; 7 nucleotides match TRBD1. The CDR3 loop spans 12 amino acids. V lost 6 bases to trimming and J lost 8 bases; unmatched junction nucleotides: 4. CDR3 protein: CASRKQGYTIYF. Written as DNA, the CDR3 is TGTGCCAGCAGAAAACAGGGGTACACCATATATTTT.

This clonotype was detected many times. For the CDR3, the DNA is TGTGCCTGGAGTTTTGGGGCCGGGGAGCTGTTTTTT. It is translated as CAWSFGAGELFF. This chain uses TRBV30 with TRBJ2-2; D remains unclear. The CDR3 length is 12 residues. The germline V and J ends were trimmed by 2 bases and 6 bases, with 7 bases remaining between them. The V gene's germline CDR1 is GTSNPN and CDR2 SVGIG (reference sequence).

As to this clonotype: Only one base separates this from a far larger clonotype, so it likely reflects a read error. The chain couples TRBV11-3 to TRBJ2-7, with D possibly matching TRBD2 (5 bases). The CDR3 totals 13 residues. Germline V gene data show CDR1 as SGHNT and CDR2 as YENEEA. The V gene lost 4 bases and the J gene lost 2 bases, with 9 bases spanning the gap. CDR3 coding DNA: TGTGCCAGCAGCTCAGCGGATCCCTACGAGCAGTACTTC. Its translation: CASSSADPYEQYF. Full variable domain (remainder filled in from reference TRBV11-3 and TRBJ2-7): EAGVVQSPRYKIIEKKQPVAFWCNPISGHNTLYWYLQNLGQGPELLIRYENEEAVDDSQLPKDRFSAERLKGVDSTLKIQPAELGDSAVYLCASSSADPYEQYFGPGTRLTVT.

This clonotype was seen only a few times. The chain couples TRBV3-1 to TRBJ2-2; 7 bases fit TRBD2. The J segment lost 1 base and the V segment lost 1 base, leaving 6 bases of the junction unmatched. Germline V gives CDR1 LGHDT, CDR2 YNNKEL (reference sequence). The CDR3 consists of 17 residues. Here the CDR3 reads CASSQVVASGNTGELFF. The CDR3 region has the DNA TGTGCCAGCAGCCAAGTTGTGGCTAGCGGGAACACCGGGGAGCTGTTTTTT.

This clonotype was counted many times. The rearrangement uses TRBV5-4 and TRBJ2-1; 11 bases align to TRBD2. CDR1 SGHNT and CDR2 YYREEE come from the germline V gene (reference sequence). Trimming at V came to 4 bases and at J to 4 bases, leaving 13 bases not matched to a gene. The CDR3 is 18 residues long. The CDR3 is CASSPGTSGDGLYNEQFF. In nucleotides, the CDR3 is TGTGCCAGCAGCCCCGGGACTAGCGGTGATGGGCTATACAATGAGCAGTTCTTC.

This clonotype was seen repeatedly, ten times or more. This chain uses TRBV10-2 with TRBJ2-3; 11 bases are a match to TRBD2. The trim removed 3 bases at V and 7 bases at J, leaving 6 bases unmatched. Germline CDR1 reads WSHSY; CDR2 reads SAAADI. This CDR3 region has 15 residues. The CDR3 coding sequence is TGCGCCAGCAGTGAAACACTAGCGGGAGTCCATACGCAGTATTTT. It codes for CASSETLAGVHTQYF.

As regards this clonotype: A single base separates this from a much larger clone, so it may be a read error. This chain connects TRBV2 to TRBJ2-2; a weak D match, TRBD2 (5 bases). This CDR3 contains 14 residues. Germline V CDR1 and CDR2: SNHLY, FYNNEI. The CDR3 nucleotides are TGTGCCAGCATGCCCCAGGAGAACACCGGGGAGCTGCTTTTT. Encoded protein: CASMPQENTGELLF.

Notes on this clonotype: With a much larger clone just one base away, this may be a read error. V and J are TRBV14 and TRBJ1-1; 7 bases fit TRBD1. There are 15 residues in the CDR3. Germline values: CDR1 SGHDN, CDR2 FVKESK. CDR3 sequence (DNA): TGTACCAGCAGCCAAGAGACAGGGTGGGACACTGAAGCTTTCTTT. Its translation: CTSSQETGWDTEAFF.

V and J are TRBV6-9 and TRBJ2-1; D unresolved. V lost 3 bases and J lost 9, with 15 bases in between. The CDR3 extends over 14 amino acids. Looked up from germline, CDR1 is MNHGY and CDR2 is SVAAGI. CDR3 region: CASSYSFGRGEQFF. CDR3 in DNA: TGTGCCAGCAGTTACTCATTCGGGCGCGGTGAGCAGTTCTTC.

In its sample, this clonotype was seen a few times. The gene calls are TRBV12-5 and TRBJ2-1; 10 bases fit TRBD2. The V and J ends lost 2 bases and 5 bases, in that order; junction bases with no gene match: 3. The germline CDR1 and CDR2 sequences are LGHNT and FRNRAP. This CDR3 is 15 amino acids long. The CDR3 region is CASGLIAGGDNEQFF. CDR3 DNA: TGTGCTAGTGGTTTGATAGCGGGGGGAGACAATGAGCAGTTCTTC.

The chain employs TRBV19 and TRBJ2-7; D remains unclear. This CDR3 contains 12 residues. The germline CDR1 and CDR2 sequences are LNHDA and SQIVND (reference sequence). The germline V and J ends were trimmed by 6 bases and 6 bases, with 12 bases remaining between them. The CDR3 DNA is TGTGCCAGTAGGTCAGGAACCGGCGAGCAGTACTTC. Residues: CASRSGTGEQYF.

This clonotype showed up many times. CDR3 amino acids: CASRYRGSYEQYF. In DNA form, the CDR3 reads TGTGCCAGCAGATACAGGGGAAGCTACGAGCAGTACTTC. This rearrangement joins TRBV28 to TRBJ2-7; TRBD1 agrees at 7 bases. This CDR3 region has 13 residues. V lost 6 bases and J lost 3; bases outside the gene matches: 5. Germline CDR1 and CDR2: MDHEN and SYDVKM.

This clonotype was seen many times. The V call is TRBV27, the J call TRBJ2-2; D not certain. The germline V and J ends were trimmed by 5 bases and 6 bases, with 13 bases remaining between them. Looked up from germline, CDR1 is MNHEY and CDR2 is SMNVEV (reference sequence). This CDR3 region has 14 residues. The CDR3, as DNA: TGTGCCAGCAGTGAGGTACAGCCTTCCGGGGAGCTGTTTTTT. This encodes CASSEVQPSGELFF.

In regard to this clonotype: A clone one base away is much larger, so this may be a read error. The chain uses TRBV27 and TRBJ1-1; no definite D call. V lost 5 bases and J lost 8, with 18 bases in between. Germline CDR1 is MNHEY and CDR2 is SMNVEV (reference sequence). This CDR3 has 14 residues. The DNA of the CDR3 is TGTGCCAGCAGTGACCCAGCGGTAAGCCGCGAAGCTTTCTTT. Its translation is CASSDPAVSREAFF.

The sample holds a few counts of this clonotype. The chain links TRBV5-1 to TRBJ1-1; TRBD1 matches at 8 bases. With 0 bases clipped from V and 4 bases from J, the junction kept 5 bases outside the gene matches. Germline V gives CDR1 SGHRS, CDR2 YFSETQ. This CDR3 spans 15 amino acids. The CDR3 bases are TGCGCCAGCAGCTTGGCCGGGCAGGGGGCCACTGAAGCTTTCTTT. This codes for CASSLAGQGATEAFF. The entire variable domain, with the rest obtained from reference TRBV5-1 and TRBJ1-1, is as follows: KAGVTQTPRYLIKTRGQQVTLSCSPISGHRSVSWYQQTPGQGLQFLFEYFSETQRNKGNFPGRFSGRQFSNSRSEMNVSTLELGDSALYLCASSLAGQGATEAFFGQGTRLTVV.

V gene TRBV6-2 or TRBV6-3 combines with J gene TRBJ1-2, with 8 bases aligning to TRBD1. Germline V CDR1 and CDR2: MNHEY, SVGEGT. V shed 0 bases and J 4 bases; nucleotides not matched to a gene: 4. This CDR3 comprises 15 residues. Here the CDR3 DNA reads TGTGCCAGCAGTTACTCGACAGGGGAATCCTATGGCTACACCTTC. Translation: CASSYSTGESYGYTF.

The chain joins TRBV20-1 to TRBJ2-3; D ambiguous. V lost 2 bases, J lost 6 bases, and 21 bases lay in between. The length of the CDR3 is 16 residues. Germline V gene data show CDR1 as DFQATT and CDR2 as SNEGSKA (reference sequence). The CDR3 loop is CSARYLSPRRADTQYF. The CDR3 DNA sequence: TGCAGTGCTAGATATTTGTCACCAAGACGCGCGGATACGCAGTATTTT.

CDR3 sequence reads: CASSLRRGGGPLYNEQFF. For the CDR3, the DNA is TGTGCCAGCAGCCTCCGACGGGGCGGGGGGCCGCTGTACAATGAGCAGTTCTTC. V is TRBV7-2 and J is TRBJ2-1, with TRBD2 identical over 8 bases. This CDR3 region has 18 residues. Germline loops: CDR1 SGHTA, CDR2 FQGNSA. The V gene end was trimmed by 5 bases and the J gene end by 4 bases; junction bases not matched to a gene: 16.

This chain links TRBV4-2 with TRBJ1-5; D gene uncertain. In germline, CDR1 is LGHNA, CDR2 YNFKEQ. The CDR3 has 14 amino acids. Between the trimmed V and J ends, which lost 1 base and 7 bases, there was a span of 11 bases. The CDR3 DNA reads as TGTGCCAGCAGCCAAGTAACGGGCACCCAGCCCCAGCATTTT. This codes for CASSQVTGTQPQHF.

V and J are TRBV20-1 and TRBJ2-1; D possibly uses TRBD1 or TRBD2 (5 bases each). The CDR3 is 15 amino acids. Germline V gives CDR1 DFQATT, CDR2 SNEGSKA (reference sequence). Trimming removed 0 bases at V and 2 bases at J, with 11 bases between. Here the CDR3 reads CSARDLRGPYNEQFF. The CDR3 DNA follows: TGCAGTGCTAGAGATCTGAGGGGTCCCTACAATGAGCAGTTCTTC.

CDR3 nucleotides: TGCGCCAGCATGGACGGGGGCTTGGGCACTGAAGCTTTCTTT. This sequence encodes CASMDGGLGTEAFF. The chain combines TRBV5-1 with TRBJ1-1, with D tentatively TRBD1 (6 bases). The V end lost 6 bases, the J end lost 4 bases, and 16 bases lay between the germline ends. The CDR3 is 14 residues long. CDR1 SGHRS and CDR2 YFSETQ come from the germline V gene.

This chain joins TRBV6-1 and TRBJ1-6, with 11 bases fitting TRBD1. This CDR3 has 18 amino acids. The V and J ends lost 3 bases and 2 bases, in that order; junction bases with no gene match: 6. Germline CDR1 is MNHNS and CDR2 is SASEGT. The CDR3 region is CASSDADRGRAYNSPLHF. The CDR3 nucleotides read TGTGCCAGCAGTGATGCGGACAGGGGGCGAGCCTATAATTCACCCCTCCACTTT.

This clonotype was recorded at least ten times. This chain links TRBV6-1 with TRBJ2-3, with 7 positions matching TRBD1. The length of the CDR3 is 15 residues. Unmatched junction bases numbered 11, after V lost 4 bases and J lost 7 bases. The V gene's germline CDR1 is MNHNS and CDR2 SASEGT. CDR3 region: CASSAGGSQTHTQYF. CDR3 sequence (DNA): TGTGCCAGCAGTGCAGGGGGTTCTCAGACCCATACGCAGTATTTT.

This clonotype has ten or more counts. The chain is built from TRBV6-1 and TRBJ2-3; 7 bases agree with TRBD2. With V trimmed by 7 bases and J by 1 base, 2 bases remained unmatched. Looked up from germline, CDR1 is MNHNS and CDR2 is SASEGT. The CDR3 totals 13 residues. Written as DNA, the CDR3 is TGTGCCAGCAAGGCGGGGGGCACAGATACGCAGTATTTT. It is translated as CASKAGGTDTQYF.

This chain's CDR3 is CASSSINTDTQYF. In DNA, the CDR3 is TGTGCCAGCAGCTCCATAAACACGGATACGCAGTATTTT. This sequence joins TRBV7-3 and TRBJ2-3; D remains ambiguous. CDR1 and CDR2 (germline): SGHTA, FQGTGA. Trimming left V 4 bases short and J 6 bases short, with 11 bases between. The CDR3 is made up of 13 amino acids.

Comments on this clonotype: This likely comes from a read error, as the CDR3 has no conserved phenylalanine or tryptophan at its end. V is TRBV5-6 and J is TRBJ2-1; 11 bases are shared with TRBD2. The CDR3 is 14 residues long. Germline CDR1 is SGHDT and CDR2 is YYEEEE. Trimming at V came to 3 bases and at J to 6 bases, leaving 2 bases not matched to a gene. The CDR3 sequence is CASSYSGGANEQFL. The CDR3, as DNA: TGTGCCAGCAGCTATAGCGGGGGGGCCAATGAGCAGTTCCTC.